These 22 T cell receptor beta chains were sequenced from one sample in a study of T-cell memory formation after mild COVID-19. MiXCR, run by TCRdb on the 5' RACE reads, gives a single entry per CDR3 protein. In the table there are roughly 450,000 distinct CDR3 sequences, about a sixth of which are singletons. The sample comprised PBMCs or a T cell subset sorted from them (not recorded which). The receptors were gathered from a man aged 18 to 30 who had mild COVID-19 (a few samples of this study predate the infection). Cell type and time point are not known.

This clonotype was recorded at least ten times. The chain recombines TRBV7-9 with TRBJ2-2; D perhaps matches TRBD1 (5 bases). The length of the CDR3 is 12 residues. With 5 bases removed from V and 7 bases from J, the gap between germline ends came to 8 bases. CDR1 SEHNR and CDR2 FQNEAQ come from the germline V gene (reference sequence). CDR3 protein: CASSPQGGELFF. In DNA form, the CDR3 reads TGTGCCAGCAGCCCCCAGGGCGGGGAGCTGTTTTTT.

V gene TRBV7-2 combines with J gene TRBJ2-7; 9 nucleotides align to TRBD1. CDR3 length: 15 residues. Germline V CDR1 and CDR2: SGHTA, FQGNSA. V trimming: 2 bases; J trimming: 4 bases; junction bases outside the gene matches: 6. Here the CDR3 DNA reads TGTGCCAGCAGCTTAACAGGGGGCGCGGATTACGAGCAGTACGTC. Translation gives CASSLTGGADYEQYV.

The rearrangement links TRBV20-1 to TRBJ1-1; TRBD1 might be the D (6 bases). CDR3 length: 13 amino acids. V lost 3 bases to trimming and J lost 5 bases, with 13 bases between them. The germline V gene encodes CDR1 DFQATT and CDR2 SNEGSKA (reference sequence). The CDR3 nucleotides are TGCAGTGCTAGTACGGGGGGCGAAACTGAAGCTTTCTTT. This codes for CSASTGGETEAFF.

The rearrangement joins TRBV11-2 to TRBJ1-1; D gene ambiguous. V was trimmed by 6 bases and J by 0 bases, leaving 8 bases between them. The germline V gene has CDR1 SGHAT and CDR2 FQNNGV. There are 13 residues in the CDR3. The CDR3 region has the DNA TGTGCCAGCAGACAGAACATGAACACTGAAGCTTTCTTT. This sequence encodes CASRQNMNTEAFF.

J is TRBJ2-2 and V is TRBV4-3; the D gene is possibly TRBD2 (5 bases). With 0 bases removed from V and 7 bases from J, the gap between germline ends came to 15 bases. The length of the CDR3 is 16 residues. CDR1 LGHNA and CDR2 YSLEER come from the germline V gene. The CDR3 protein is CASSQEHYASGGELFF. In nucleotides, the CDR3 is TGCGCCAGCAGCCAAGAACATTATGCGAGCGGCGGGGAGCTGTTTTTT.

The CDR3 sequence is CASSLINRPTNYGYTF. CDR3 nucleotides: TGTGCCAGCAGCCTAATTAACAGGCCTACTAACTATGGCTACACCTTC. The V gene is TRBV11-2, the J gene TRBJ1-2; possible D gene TRBD1, 5 bases. The CDR3 extends over 16 amino acids. The germline V gene encodes CDR1 SGHAT and CDR2 FQNNGV. The V end was cut by 5 bases, the J end by 0 bases, with 16 bases between.

The V and J genes are TRBV12-3 or TRBV12-4 and TRBJ1-1, with D tentatively TRBD1 (5 bases). CDR3 length: 14 amino acids. Trimming took off 6 bases at V and 3 bases at J, with 14 bases between the two ends. DNA of the CDR3: TGTGCCAGCAGCCTGAAACGGGGGGACACTGAAGCTTTCTTT. This sequence encodes CASSLKRGDTEAFF.

In this sample, this clonotype turned up a few times. The chain links TRBV4-1 to TRBJ1-1, with TRBD1 as a possible D gene (5 bases). The ends were cut back, 5 bases at V and 5 bases at J, with 15 bases in the middle. The germline V gene has CDR1 MGHRA and CDR2 YSYEKL. This CDR3 comprises 14 residues. CDR3 sequence: CASSGTGPRTEAFF. The CDR3 bases are TGCGCCAGCAGCGGAACAGGACCCCGGACTGAAGCTTTCTTT.

This clonotype was seen only a few times. The chain joins TRBV24-1 to TRBJ2-2; TRBD1 aligns across 10 bases. With V trimmed by 4 bases and J by 6 bases, 4 bases remained unmatched. Germline lookup yields CDR1 KGHDR and CDR2 SFDVKD. This CDR3 has 15 amino acids. CDR3 in DNA: TGTGCCACCAGTGACGACAGGGGGCCCCCCGGGGAGCTGTTTTTT. This encodes CATSDDRGPPGELFF.

The CDR3 is CASSRINSGYTDTQYF. The CDR3 nucleotides read TGTGCCAGCAGTCGCATCAATAGCGGGTACACAGATACGCAGTATTTT. V gene TRBV12-3 or TRBV12-4 combines with J gene TRBJ2-3, with 7 bases fitting TRBD2. Trimming took 5 bases from V and 2 from J; bases not matched to a gene: 10. The CDR3 contains 16 residues.

A few counts support this clonotype. This chain joins TRBV2 and TRBJ2-7, with D possibly matching TRBD1 (6 bases). Germline loops: CDR1 SNHLY, CDR2 FYNNEI. There are 14 residues in the CDR3. V was shortened by 1 base and J by 7 bases, with 14 bases between the two germline ends. CDR3: CASSEGNRAAEQYF. As DNA, the CDR3 is TGTGCCAGCAGTGAAGGTAACAGGGCGGCTGAGCAGTACTTC.

This sequence joins TRBV5-1 and TRBJ1-4; a weak D match, TRBD1 (5 bases). The CDR3 runs 14 residues. Germline CDR1 and CDR2: SGHRS and YFSETQ. The V gene lost 5 bases and the J gene lost 3 bases, with 11 bases spanning the gap. This CDR3 reads CASRPGTSNEKLFF. As DNA, the CDR3 is TGCGCCAGCAGACCCGGGACCTCTAATGAAAAACTGTTTTTT.

This chain uses TRBV7-9 with TRBJ2-7; D is undetermined. The CDR3 runs to 12 residues. Germline V lookup: CDR1 SEHNR, CDR2 FQNEAQ (reference sequence). The V end lost 3 bases, the J end lost 3 bases, and 6 bases lay between the germline ends. Written as DNA, the CDR3 is TGTGCCAGCAGCTTCGTGGGCTACGAGCAGTACGTC. Amino acids: CASSFVGYEQYV.

This clonotype was seen many times. The chain has TRBV5-1 and TRBJ2-2; D perhaps matches TRBD2 (5 bases). The CDR3 is made up of 14 amino acids. Trimming took off 2 bases at V and 2 bases at J, with 7 bases between the two ends. CDR1 and CDR2 from the germline V gene are SGHRS and YFSETQ. The CDR3 coding sequence is TGCGCCAGCAGCTTACTAGTAAACACCGGGGAGCTGTTTTTT. It codes for CASSLLVNTGELFF.

This clonotype was observed a handful of times. This rearrangement joins TRBV4-1 to TRBJ2-2; perhaps TRBD2 as D (6 bases). Germline values: CDR1 MGHRA, CDR2 YSYEKL. The CDR3 spans 16 residues. V was shortened by 2 bases and J by 7 bases, with 17 bases between the two germline ends. The CDR3 DNA is TGCGCCAGCAGCCAACGGGGGACCAGCTCGGTCGGGGAGCTGTTTTTT. Its protein product is CASSQRGTSSVGELFF.

The table lists this clonotype with a few counts. The J gene is TRBJ2-3, the V gene TRBV7-2, with TRBD2 as a possible D gene (6 bases). Germline-derived CDR1 and CDR2 are SGHTA and FQGNSA. The V end lost 5 bases, the J end lost 5 bases, and 14 bases lay between the germline ends. The CDR3 runs to 14 residues. In nucleotides, the CDR3 is TGTGCCAGCAGCCTCTACGTGGGGGGAGATACGCAGTATTTT. This encodes CASSLYVGGDTQYF.

The chain joins TRBV5-1 to TRBJ1-1; 9 positions agree with TRBD1. The CDR3 runs to 15 residues. J lost 1 base, V lost 2 bases, and 3 bases had no gene match. Germline V lookup: CDR1 SGHRS, CDR2 YFSETQ. The CDR3 reads CASSFTTGGNTEAFF. CDR3 nucleotides: TGCGCCAGCAGCTTTACGACAGGGGGGAACACTGAAGCTTTCTTT.

This clonotype was detected only a few times. The chain links TRBV7-2 to TRBJ1-5, with D perhaps TRBD1 (5 bases). Germline assignment: CDR1 SGHTA and CDR2 FQGNSA. The CDR3 contains 14 residues. V was shortened by 4 bases and J by 2 bases, with 9 bases between the two germline ends. The DNA of the CDR3 is TGTGCCAGCAGCTCTGAACAGGGCAATCAGCCCCAGCATTTT. Protein sequence: CASSSEQGNQPQHF.

The rearrangement uses TRBV2 and TRBJ2-1; TRBD1 or TRBD2 may be the D gene (5 bases each). The CDR3 is 14 residues long. CDR1 SNHLY and CDR2 FYNNEI come from the germline V gene. Between the trimmed V and J ends, which lost 9 bases and 5 bases, there was a span of 17 bases. Here the CDR3 reads CARHRGRENNEQFF. The DNA for the CDR3 is TGTGCCAGACACCGGGGACGGGAAAACAATGAGCAGTTCTTC.

This clonotype was observed a handful of times. The J gene is TRBJ2-1, the V gene TRBV28, with D possibly being TRBD1 (5 bases). CDR3 length equals 14 residues. Between the trimmed V and J ends, which lost 3 bases and 0 bases, there was a span of 6 bases. Germline values: CDR1 MDHEN, CDR2 SYDVKM. The CDR3 region has the DNA TGTGCCAGCAGTTTCCAGGGCTCCTACAATGAGCAGTTCTTC. Residues: CASSFQGSYNEQFF. Full variable domain (outside the CDR3, taken from reference TRBV28 and TRBJ2-1): DVKVTQSSRYLVKRTGEKVFLECVQDMDHENMFWYRQDPGLGLRLIYFSYDVKMKEKGDIPEGYSVSREKKERFSLILESASTNQTSMYLCASSFQGSYNEQFFGPGTRLTVL.

This clonotype has only a few counts. The chain recombines TRBV15 with TRBJ2-1; D may be TRBD2 (5 bases). CDR1 LNHNV and CDR2 YYDKDF come from the germline V gene (reference sequence). CDR3 length: 16 amino acids. V gave up 5 bases and J gave up 3 bases, with 17 bases separating them. This chain's CDR3 is CATSRGNPKDYNEQFF. CDR3 bases: TGTGCCACCAGCCGGGGAAACCCTAAGGACTACAATGAGCAGTTCTTC.

This clonotype appeared a few times. The chain combines TRBV21-1 with TRBJ1-2; TRBD1, the table's D call, was not compared with the DNA. TRBV21-1 has pseudogene status. The length of the CDR3 is 15 residues. The DNA for the CDR3 is TGTGCCAGCAGCAAAGATAACAGGTCCGGCTATGGCTACACCTTC. It specifies CASSKDNRSGYGYTF.